The 23 T cell receptor beta chains reported below all come from one sample, sequenced in a study of shared clonotypes between healthy human individuals. Profiled with immunoSEQ multiplex PCR; TCRdb holds only in-frame clones, not every one. The data contain 2 million to 2.5 million clones, more than 90% of them seen just once; the ten biggest clones take up more than 0.1%. Sequencing was done on a sample of naive CD4+ T cells sorted from blood. Subset here: CD45RA+ positively selected. The receptors come from a man between 18 and 29 years old in good health.

The gene calls are TRBV27 and TRBJ1-1, with D maybe TRBD1 (5 bases). The CDR3 is made up of 14 amino acids. The V and J ends lost 3 bases and 1 base respectively, with 9 bases between them. The germline gives CDR1 MNHEY, CDR2 SMNVEV (reference sequence). The CDR3 DNA sequence: TGTGCCAGCAGTTTCCGGCAGGGGAACACTGAAGCTTTCTTT. Translation gives CASSFRQGNTEAFF.

This sequence joins TRBV4-2 and TRBJ1-6; D gene uncertain. Trimming shortened V by 0 bases and J by 8 bases, and 14 bases separated the two germline ends. CDR3 size: 16 residues. Germline V gives CDR1 LGHNA, CDR2 YNFKEQ. The CDR3 nucleotides read TGTGCCAGCAGCCAAGACACCGCGACTTTATATTCACCCCTCCACTTT. Protein: CASSQDTATLYSPLHF.

The rearrangement links TRBV7-2 to TRBJ2-7; the D is unclear. Trimming stripped 2 bases from V and 6 bases from J, with 11 bases between. The V gene's germline CDR1 is SGHTA and CDR2 FQGNSA. This CDR3 is 13 amino acids long. This CDR3 reads CASSLLRLGEQYF. CDR3 DNA sequence: TGTGCCAGCAGCTTACTACGCCTGGGCGAGCAGTACTTC.

The V gene is TRBV14, the J gene TRBJ2-7; 10 bases are shared with TRBD2. Germline V lookup: CDR1 SGHDN, CDR2 FVKESK. V shed 0 bases and J 5 bases; nucleotides not matched to a gene: 13. The CDR3 has 18 residues. For the CDR3, the DNA is TGTGCCAGCAGCCAAGAACGGACTAGCGGACGAAATAGGAACGAGCAGTACTTC. Translated: CASSQERTSGRNRNEQYF. The full variable domain, with the rest looked up from reference TRBV14 and TRBJ2-7, is EAGVTQFPSHSVIEKGQTVTLRCDPISGHDNLYWYRRVMGKEIKFLLHFVKESKQDESGMPNNRFLAERTGGTYSTLKVQPAELEDSGVYFCASSQERTSGRNRNEQYFGPGTRLTVT.

The chain carries TRBV25-1 and TRBJ2-1; 13 nucleotides line up with TRBD2. Trimming removed 6 bases from V and 8 bases from J; junction bases left unmatched: 4. The germline gives CDR1 MGHDK, CDR2 SYGVNS. The CDR3 is made up of 14 amino acids. Written as DNA, the CDR3 is TGTGCCAGCAGCACTAGCGGGGGGGGCCATGAGCAGTTCTTC. Translation: CASSTSGGGHEQFF. The full variable domain, with the rest looked up from reference TRBV25-1 and TRBJ2-1, is EADIYQTPRYLVIGTGKKITLECSQTMGHDKMYWYQQDPGMELHLIHYSYGVNSTEKGDLSSESTVSRIRTEHFPLTLESARPSHTSQYLCASSTSGGGHEQFFGPGTRLTVL.

This sequence joins TRBV28 and TRBJ2-1; either TRBD1 or TRBD2 may fit D (5 bases each). The CDR3 contains 17 residues. Germline-derived CDR1 and CDR2 are MDHEN and SYDVKM. The V end was cut by 4 bases, the J end by 6 bases, with 22 bases between. In DNA form, the CDR3 reads TGTGCCAGCAGTTCCCCGGATGGGGCTTCGGACTTCAATGAGCAGTTCTTC. Translation gives CASSSPDGASDFNEQFF.

This chain uses TRBV15 with TRBJ2-7; 7 bases map to TRBD1. V was clipped by 5 bases and J by 6 bases; unmatched bases: 7. Germline V gene data show CDR1 as LNHNV and CDR2 as YYDKDF (reference sequence). The CDR3 consists of 13 residues. CDR3: CATSRDRASEQYF. The CDR3 coding sequence is TGTGCCACCAGCCGCGACAGGGCGTCCGAGCAGTACTTC. Full variable domain (rest looked up from reference TRBV15 and TRBJ2-7): DAMVIQNPRYQVTQFGKPVTLSCSQTLNHNVMYWYQQKSSQAPKLLFHYYDKDFNNEADTPDNFQSRRPNTSFCFLDIRSPGLGDTAMYLCATSRDRASEQYFGPGTRLTVT.

The chain is built from TRBV5-6 and TRBJ2-2, with D perhaps matching TRBD1 or TRBD2 (6 bases each). Trimming took 0 bases from V and 4 from J, leaving 16 bases between them. There are 17 residues in the CDR3. Germline values: CDR1 SGHDT, CDR2 YYEEEE. Here the CDR3 DNA reads TGTGCCAGCAGCTTGGCCATTCGGGGGCGAGGCACCGGGGAGCTGTTTTTT. Its translation is CASSLAIRGRGTGELFF. Using reference TRBV5-6 and TRBJ2-2 for the parts outside the CDR3, the full variable domain is DAGVTQSPTHLIKTRGQQVTLRCSPKSGHDTVSWYQQALGQGPQFIFQYYEEEERQRGNFPDRFSGHQFPNYSSELNVNALLLGDSALYLCASSLAIRGRGTGELFFGEGSRLTVL.

This clone was observed once. This rearrangement joins TRBV7-2 to TRBJ1-1; the D is unclear. V was cut by 4 bases and J by 0 bases, with 12 bases left in between. Germline V gene data show CDR1 as SGHTA and CDR2 as FQGNSA. The CDR3 has 15 residues. The CDR3 protein is CASSSGRFMNTEAFF. In nucleotides, the CDR3 is TGTGCCAGCAGCTCCGGACGTTTCATGAACACTGAAGCTTTCTTT. Full variable domain (missing parts from reference TRBV7-2 and TRBJ1-1): GAGVSQSPSNKVTEKGKDVELRCDPISGHTALYWYRQSLGQGLEFLIYFQGNSAPDKSGLPSDRFSAERTGGSVSTLTIQRTQQEDSAVYLCASSSGRFMNTEAFFGQGTRLTVV.

This chain links TRBV4-1 with TRBJ1-4; D remains ambiguous. The CDR3 consists of 14 residues. Germline assignment: CDR1 MGHRA and CDR2 YSYEKL. Deletions cut 1 base from V and 2 bases from J, with 5 bases between. The chain's CDR3 is CASSQGTTNEKLFF. CDR3 bases: TGCGCCAGCAGCCAAGGGACTACTAATGAAAAACTGTTTTTT.

This clone was detected only once. The CDR3 coding sequence is TGTGCCAGCTCACCAGGGGGGGCGCGCGAGCAGTACTTC. Protein product: CASSPGGAREQYF. This chain links TRBV18 with TRBJ2-7; maybe TRBD2 (7 bases). V was trimmed by 2 bases and J by 6 bases, leaving 11 bases between them. CDR1 and CDR2 from the germline V gene are KGHSH and LQKENI. The CDR3 totals 13 residues.

This chain links TRBV28 with TRBJ1-5, with unresolved D. Trimming left V 2 bases short and J 1 base short, with 15 bases between. CDR3 length: 17 amino acids. The germline CDR1 and CDR2 sequences are MDHEN and SYDVKM. CDR3: CASSLSFGQKSNQPQHF. CDR3 in DNA: TGTGCCAGCAGTTTAAGTTTTGGCCAAAAAAGCAATCAGCCCCAGCATTTT.

This clone was seen once. The same CDR3 arises from other DNA sequences in this sample as well. This rearrangement joins TRBV5-6 to TRBJ1-2; D remains ambiguous. Trimming removed 4 bases at V and 3 bases at J, with 10 bases between. The CDR3 has 13 residues. Germline CDR1 is SGHDT and CDR2 is YYEEEE. DNA for the CDR3: TGTGCCAGCAGCCCCGGACGAGACTATGGCTACACCTTC. Residues: CASSPGRDYGYTF.

The rearrangement joins TRBV5-5 to TRBJ2-7; 9 positions agree with TRBD2. This CDR3 region has 17 residues. V trimming: 2 bases; J trimming: 0 bases; junction bases outside the gene matches: 9. CDR1 is SGHKS, CDR2 YYEKEE, per germline (reference sequence). CDR3 sequence: CASSLKVTSGYSYEQYF. The CDR3 nucleotides read TGTGCCAGCAGCTTAAAGGTGACTAGCGGATACTCCTACGAGCAGTACTTC.

The V and J genes are TRBV25-1 and TRBJ2-1, with D hard to call. The CDR3 sequence is 12 residues long. The germline V and J ends were trimmed by 6 bases and 8 bases, with 11 bases remaining between them. Per germline, CDR1 MGHDK and CDR2 SYGVNS. The CDR3, as DNA: TGTGCCAGCAGAGGTATGACCTATGAGCAGTTCTTC. The encoded protein is CASRGMTYEQFF.

The chain employs TRBV28 and TRBJ2-7; a weak D match, TRBD1 (5 bases). CDR1 and CDR2 (germline): MDHEN, SYDVKM. Deletions cut 6 bases from V and 9 bases from J, with 24 bases between. The CDR3 runs 15 residues. CDR3 sequence (DNA): TGTGCCAGCAGACAATCTGCCGCCAATAGGGGCGGGCAGTACTTC. Translated, it gives CASRQSAANRGGQYF. The full variable domain, rest sourced from reference TRBV28 and TRBJ2-7, is DVKVTQSSRYLVKRTGEKVFLECVQDMDHENMFWYRQDPGLGLRLIYFSYDVKMKEKGDIPEGYSVSREKKERFSLILESASTNQTSMYLCASRQSAANRGGQYFGPGTRLTVT.

The rearrangement links TRBV7-9 to TRBJ2-1; TRBD2 matches at 15 bases. CDR1 is SEHNR, CDR2 FQNEAQ, per germline (reference sequence). The CDR3 loop spans 15 amino acids. V lost 5 bases and J lost 6; bases outside the gene matches: 2. CDR3 sequence: CASSPGLAGGNEQFF. CDR3 nucleotides: TGTGCCAGCAGCCCGGGACTAGCGGGGGGCAATGAGCAGTTCTTC.

CDR3 in amino acids: CASSESGREELFF. As DNA, the CDR3 is TGCGCCAGCAGTGAGTCCGGGAGAGAGGAGCTGTTTTTT. The V and J genes are TRBV10-1 and TRBJ2-2; D possibly corresponds to TRBD2 (6 bases). V dropped 0 bases and J dropped 10 bases, with 9 bases sitting between them. The germline gives CDR1 WNHNN, CDR2 SYGVQD (reference sequence). The CDR3 spans 13 residues.

V is TRBV12-5 and J is TRBJ2-3; D call uncertain. Germline CDR1 LGHNT, CDR2 FRNRAP. The CDR3 extends over 12 amino acids. The V gene lost 3 bases and the J gene lost 4 bases, with 5 bases spanning the gap. The DNA for the CDR3 is TGTGCTAGTGGTTTAGGAGCAGATACGCAGTATTTT. Translation: CASGLGADTQYF.

The V and J genes are TRBV15 and TRBJ2-2; D possibly matches TRBD1 or TRBD2 (5 bases each). Trimming cost V 6 bases and J 1 base, with 9 bases left between them. The CDR3 contains 14 residues. Germline values: CDR1 LNHNV, CDR2 YYDKDF (reference sequence). CDR3 bases: TGTGCCACCAGTTTTGGGGGGAACACCGGGGAGCTGTTTTTT. Amino acids: CATSFGGNTGELFF.

This rearrangement joins TRBV7-2 to TRBJ2-1; 10 nucleotides match TRBD2. The junction had 9 bases not matched to a gene; V was cut back by 0 bases and J by 1 base. From germline, CDR1 is SGHTA and CDR2 FQGNSA. CDR3 length equals 19 residues. The CDR3 nucleotides read TGTGCCAGCAGCTTAGCCCCGACACTAGCGGGGAGGTCCTACAATGAGCAGTTCTTC. This codes for CASSLAPTLAGRSYNEQFF.

Comments on this clone: The same CDR3 arises from other DNA sequences in this sample as well. The chain couples TRBV5-1 to TRBJ2-7; D is perhaps TRBD1 (6 bases). CDR3 length: 12 amino acids. V lost 4 bases and J lost 3, with 8 bases in between. Germline lookup yields CDR1 SGHRS and CDR2 YFSETQ. The CDR3 nucleotides are TGCGCCAGCAGCCTCAGGGGCTACGAGCAGTACTTC. Its protein is CASSLRGYEQYF.

The chain carries TRBV5-1 and TRBJ2-7; D is perhaps TRBD1 (5 bases). The CDR3 contains 15 residues. In germline, CDR1 is SGHRS, CDR2 YFSETQ. Trimming took off 2 bases at V and 0 bases at J, with 12 bases between the two ends. The CDR3 region is CASSFPRQGSYEQYF. Here the CDR3 DNA reads TGCGCCAGCAGCTTCCCCCGGCAGGGCTCCTACGAGCAGTACTTC.